This T cell receptor beta chain was sequenced for a study of T-cell memory formation after mild COVID-19. TCRdb reanalysed the 5' RACE reads using MiXCR and keeps one entry per CDR3 protein. The sample lists some 490,000 distinct CDR3 sequences, 15% to 20% occurring once. Germline values: CDR1 LNHNV, CDR2 YYDKDF (reference sequence). The V segment lost 5 bases and the J segment 8 bases; nucleotides outside the gene matches: 8. This CDR3 is built from 14 residues. Specimen: PBMCs or a T cell subset sorted from them (not recorded which). V usage is TRBV15 and J usage is TRBJ2-2, with 7 bases fitting TRBD2. This TCR came from an adult woman who had mild COVID-19 (a few samples of this study predate the infection). Cell type and time point are not known. CDR3 bases: TGTGCCACCAGCTCCCAGCGGGGTAGAGGGGAGCTGTTTTTT. This encodes CATSSQRGRGELFF.